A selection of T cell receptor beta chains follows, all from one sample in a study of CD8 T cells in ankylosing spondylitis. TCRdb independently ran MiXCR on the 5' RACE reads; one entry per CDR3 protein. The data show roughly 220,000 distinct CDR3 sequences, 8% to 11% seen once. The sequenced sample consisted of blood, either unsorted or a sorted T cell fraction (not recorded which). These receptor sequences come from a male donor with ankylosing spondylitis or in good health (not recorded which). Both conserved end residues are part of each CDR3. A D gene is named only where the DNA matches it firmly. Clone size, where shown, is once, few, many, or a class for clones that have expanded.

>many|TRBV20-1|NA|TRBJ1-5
TGCAGTGCTAGAGATGGCATCGATCAGCCCCAGCATTTT
CSARDGIDQPQHF
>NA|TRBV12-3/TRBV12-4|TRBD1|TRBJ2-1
TGTGCCAGCGGACCTCGGACAGGGTGGGTCAATGAGCAGTTCTTC
CASGPRTGWVNEQFF
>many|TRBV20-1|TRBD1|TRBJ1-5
TGCAGTGCTTCCACAGGGGACTTGGCCCAGCCCCAGCATTTT
CSASTGDLAQPQHF
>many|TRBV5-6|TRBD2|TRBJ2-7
TGTGCCAGCAGCTTGGGGGGCGGGGGGGTATACTACGAGCAGTACTTC
CASSLGGGGVYYEQYF
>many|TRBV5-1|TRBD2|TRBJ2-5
TGCGCCAGCAGCTTGGGACTAGCGGAACAAGAGACCCAGTACTTC
CASSLGLAEQETQYF
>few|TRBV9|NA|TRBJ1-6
TGTGCCAGCAGTCTGAGCTGGGGTATCAATAATTCACCCCTCCACTTT
CASSLSWGINNSPLHF
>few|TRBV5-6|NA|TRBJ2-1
TGTGCCAGCAGCTTGGACACAGGGAGAAATCGAAGGGAGTTCTTC
CASSLDTGRNRREFF
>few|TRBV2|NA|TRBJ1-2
TGTGCCAGCAATAAAGAGGGTTCCTATGGCTACACCTTC
CASNKEGSYGYTF
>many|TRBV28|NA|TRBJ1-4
TGTGCCAGCAGCCTCCCGGGGCGGACGAATGAAAAACTGTTTTTT
CASSLPGRTNEKLFF
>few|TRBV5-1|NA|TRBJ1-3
TGCGCCAGCAGCTTGAGAGGGGACGCGGTGTCCGGAAACACCATATATTTT
CASSLRGDAVSGNTIYF
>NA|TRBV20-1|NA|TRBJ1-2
TGCTGTGGGCGACAGGCCCTTGGCTATGGCTACACCTTC
CCGRQALGYGYTF
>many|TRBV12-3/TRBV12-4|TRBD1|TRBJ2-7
TGTGCCAGCAGACTCGGGACAGGGGCCTACGAGCAGTACTTC
CASRLGTGAYEQYF
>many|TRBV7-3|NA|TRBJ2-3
TGTGCCAGCAGCTTAATCTGGGGGAGCACAGATACGCAGTATTTT
CASSLIWGSTDTQYF
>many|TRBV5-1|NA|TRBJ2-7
TGCGCCAGCAGCTTGAGTCAATACGAGCAGTACTTC
CASSLSQYEQYF
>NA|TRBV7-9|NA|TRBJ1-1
TGTGCCAGCAGCTCAGGCGGGAGTCACATTGAAGCTTTCTTT
CASSSGGSHIEAFF
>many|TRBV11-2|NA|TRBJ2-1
TGTGCCAGTCACGCTATCCCCTACAATGAGCAGTTCTTC
CASHAIPYNEQFF
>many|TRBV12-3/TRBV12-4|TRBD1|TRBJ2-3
TGTGCCAGCAGACAGACGGGACAGGGGACAGATACGCAGTATTTT
CASRQTGQGTDTQYF
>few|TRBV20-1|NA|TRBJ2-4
TGCAGTGCTCGAAAGGCAGCCAAAAACATTCAGTACTTC
CSARKAAKNIQYF
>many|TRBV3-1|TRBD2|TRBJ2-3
TGTGCCAGCAGCCTTCGGGGGGGCCAGACAGATACGCAGTATTTT
CASSLRGGQTDTQYF
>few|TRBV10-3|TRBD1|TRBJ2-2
TGTGCCATCAGTGGTCAGGACAGGGCATTCGCCGGGGAGCTGTTTTTT
CAISGQDRAFAGELFF
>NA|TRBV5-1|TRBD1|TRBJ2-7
TGCGCCAGCAGCCCTAGGACAGGGGAGGACGAGCAGTACTTC
CASSPRTGEDEQYF
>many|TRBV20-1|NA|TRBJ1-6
TGCAGTGCTAGAGCCCCTCAGGGGTGGTCACCCCTCCACTTT
CSARAPQGWSPLHF
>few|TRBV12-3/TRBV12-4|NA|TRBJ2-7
TGTGCCAGCAGAAGGGGCGGGGCCCCCTACGAGCAGTACTTC
CASRRGGAPYEQYF
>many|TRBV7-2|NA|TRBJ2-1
TGTGCCAGCAGCCTAGCATGGGGTGCCAATGAGCAGTTCTTC
CASSLAWGANEQFF
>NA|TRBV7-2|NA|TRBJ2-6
TGTGCCAGCAGCTTAGTGGGCAGCGCCAACGTCCTGACTTTC
CASSLVGSANVLTF
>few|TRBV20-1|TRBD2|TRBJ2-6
TGCAGTGTAGAGCGGGGGGGCCTTGGTGGGGCCAACGTCCTGACTTTC
CSVERGGLGGANVLTF
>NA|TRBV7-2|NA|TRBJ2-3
TGTGCCAGCAGCTGGGGCGGCGCAATCACAGATACGCAGTATTTT
CASSWGGAITDTQYF
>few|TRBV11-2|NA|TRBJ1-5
TGTGCCAGCAGCCAGAGCAGAAATCAGCCCCAGCATTTT
CASSQSRNQPQHF
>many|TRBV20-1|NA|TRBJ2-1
TGCAGTGCTAGAGTCGGAGGGTACCCCCATGGAGAGCAGTTCTTC
CSARVGGYPHGEQFF
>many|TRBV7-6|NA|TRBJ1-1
TGTGCCAGCAGCTCCAGGGACGGTGAAGCTTTCTTT
CASSSRDGEAFF
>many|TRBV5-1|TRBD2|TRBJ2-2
TGCGCCAGCAGCGCAGCGACTAGCGGGGTAGACACCGGGGAGCTGTTTTTT
CASSAATSGVDTGELFF
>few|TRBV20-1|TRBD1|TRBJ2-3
TGCAGTGCTAGAGGACCTCGGGGACAGGGGGCAGATACGCAGTATTTT
CSARGPRGQGADTQYF
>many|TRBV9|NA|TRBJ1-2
TGTGCCAGCAGCGTAGTAGGGGCGAACTATGGCTACACCTTC
CASSVVGANYGYTF
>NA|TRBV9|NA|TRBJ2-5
TGTGCCAGCAGCGAGTATCGGGGGGCGGAGACCCAGTACTTC
CASSEYRGAETQYF
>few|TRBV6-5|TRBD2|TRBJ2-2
TGTGCCAGCAGTTACTCCCTAGCGGGGTATCACACCGGGGAGCTGTTTTTT
CASSYSLAGYHTGELFF
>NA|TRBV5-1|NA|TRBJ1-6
TGCGCCAGCAGCTTGGAGGATTATAATTCACCCCTCCACTTT
CASSLEDYNSPLHF
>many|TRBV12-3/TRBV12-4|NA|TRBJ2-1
TGTGCCAGCATCCATTCAGGGGTCTCCTACAATGAGCAGTTCTTC
CASIHSGVSYNEQFF
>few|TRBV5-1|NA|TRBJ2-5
TGCGCCAGCAGTAACAGGATTGAAGAGACCCAGTACTTC
CASSNRIEETQYF
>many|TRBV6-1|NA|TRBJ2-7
TGTGCCAGCAGTACAACCCGACAGGCGTCCTCCTACGAGCAGTACTTC
CASSTTRQASSYEQYF
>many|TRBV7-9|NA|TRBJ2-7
TGTGCCAGCAGCTCGATGGTGTACGAGCAGTACTTC
CASSSMVYEQYF
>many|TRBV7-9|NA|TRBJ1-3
TGTGCCAGCAGCTTAATCGAGAACTCTGGAAACACCATATATTTT
CASSLIENSGNTIYF
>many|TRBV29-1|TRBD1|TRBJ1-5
TGCAGCGTAGCCAGGACAGGGGAAGGTCAGCCCCAGCATTTT
CSVARTGEGQPQHF
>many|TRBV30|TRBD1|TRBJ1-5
TGTGCCTGGAGTCCACGGACAGGGGCAAACAATCAGCCCCAGCATTTT
CAWSPRTGANNQPQHF
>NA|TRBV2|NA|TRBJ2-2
TGTGCCACCACACAGCAGCCGGGCGGTACCGGGGAGCTGTTTTTT
CATTQQPGGTGELFF
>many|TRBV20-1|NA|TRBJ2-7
TGCAGTGCTAGCGCAGGGAGTCACTACGAGCAGTACTTC
CSASAGSHYEQYF
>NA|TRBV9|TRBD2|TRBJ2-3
TGTGCCAGCAGCCCCCGTCAGCGGGGGGCCGGGGATACGCAGTATTTT
CASSPRQRGAGDTQYF
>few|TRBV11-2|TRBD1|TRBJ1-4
TGTGCCAGCAGCCGACCTGACAGGGGAGGTGAAAAACTGTTTTTT
CASSRPDRGGEKLFF
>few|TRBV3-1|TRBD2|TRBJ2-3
TGTGCCAGCAGCCAAGCTAGTAGCGGGGGACCCCAGTATTTT
CASSQASSGGPQYF
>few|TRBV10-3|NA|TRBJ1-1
TGTGCCATCAGTGAGTTTGGGGGGTTGGCTGAAGCTTTCTTT
CAISEFGGLAEAFF
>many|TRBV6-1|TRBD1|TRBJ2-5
TGTGCCAGCAGTGAACAAGGGACAGGGGGGGAGACCCAGTACTTC
CASSEQGTGGETQYF